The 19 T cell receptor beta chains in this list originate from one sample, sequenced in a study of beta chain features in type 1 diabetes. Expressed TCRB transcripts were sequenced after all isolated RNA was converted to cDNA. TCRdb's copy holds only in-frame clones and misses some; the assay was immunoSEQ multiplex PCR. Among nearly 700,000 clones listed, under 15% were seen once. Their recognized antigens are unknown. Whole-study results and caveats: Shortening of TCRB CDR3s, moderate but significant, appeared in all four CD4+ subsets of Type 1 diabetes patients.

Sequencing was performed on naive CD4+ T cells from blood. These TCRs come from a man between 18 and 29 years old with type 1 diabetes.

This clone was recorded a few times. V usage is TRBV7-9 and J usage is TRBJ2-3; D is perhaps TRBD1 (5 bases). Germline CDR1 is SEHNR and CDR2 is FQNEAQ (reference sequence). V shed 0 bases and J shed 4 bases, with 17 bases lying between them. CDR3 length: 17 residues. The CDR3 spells CASSLAPPQGASDTQYF. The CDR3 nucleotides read TGTGCCAGCAGCTTAGCCCCCCCGCAGGGTGCGTCAGATACGCAGTATTTT.

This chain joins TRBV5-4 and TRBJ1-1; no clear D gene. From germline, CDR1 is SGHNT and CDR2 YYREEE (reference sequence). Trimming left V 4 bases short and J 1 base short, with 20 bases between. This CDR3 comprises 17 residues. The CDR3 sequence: CASSAVGSGWANTEAFF. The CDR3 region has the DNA TGTGCCAGCAGCGCGGTGGGGTCAGGATGGGCGAACACTGAAGCTTTCTTT.

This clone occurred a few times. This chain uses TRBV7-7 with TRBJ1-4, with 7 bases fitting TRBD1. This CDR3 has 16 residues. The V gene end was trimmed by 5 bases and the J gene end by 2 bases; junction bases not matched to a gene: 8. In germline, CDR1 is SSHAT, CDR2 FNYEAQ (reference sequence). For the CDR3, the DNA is TGTGCCAGCAGCCCGGACCTAGGGGGCACTAATGAAAAACTGTTTTTT. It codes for CASSPDLGGTNEKLFF.

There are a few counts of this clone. The CDR3 nucleotides read TGTGCCAGTAGTCTTCCGGGGTCCAATCAGCCCCAGCATTTT. This translates into CASSLPGSNQPQHF. V is TRBV19 and J is TRBJ1-5; D unclear. The CDR3 is 14 amino acids. Germline CDR1 reads LNHDA; CDR2 reads SQIVND (reference sequence). Trimming left V 5 bases short and J 3 bases short, with 11 bases between.

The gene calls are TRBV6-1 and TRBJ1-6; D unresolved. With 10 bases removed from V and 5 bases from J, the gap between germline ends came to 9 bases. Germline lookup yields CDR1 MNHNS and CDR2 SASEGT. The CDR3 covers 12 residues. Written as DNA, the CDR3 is TGTGCCACTTCCGGTGATAATTCACCCCTCCACTTT. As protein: CATSGDNSPLHF.

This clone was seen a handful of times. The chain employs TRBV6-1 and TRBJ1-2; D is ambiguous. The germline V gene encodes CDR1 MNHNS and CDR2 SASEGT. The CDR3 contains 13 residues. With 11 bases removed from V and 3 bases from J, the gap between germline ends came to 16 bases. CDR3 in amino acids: CAGSPALDYGYTF. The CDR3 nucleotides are TGTGCCGGTTCCCCGGCGCTCGACTATGGCTACACCTTC.

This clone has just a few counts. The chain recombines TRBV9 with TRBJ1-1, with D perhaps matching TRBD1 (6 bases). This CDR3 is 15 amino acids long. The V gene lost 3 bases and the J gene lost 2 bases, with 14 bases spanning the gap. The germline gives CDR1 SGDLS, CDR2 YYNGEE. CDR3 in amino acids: CASSAAGQSNTEAFF. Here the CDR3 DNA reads TGTGCCAGCAGCGCAGCTGGACAGTCTAACACTGAAGCTTTCTTT.

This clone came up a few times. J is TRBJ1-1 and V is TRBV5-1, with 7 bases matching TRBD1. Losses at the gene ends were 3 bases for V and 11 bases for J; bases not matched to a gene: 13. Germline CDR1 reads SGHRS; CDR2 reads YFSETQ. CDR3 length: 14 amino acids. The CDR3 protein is CASSSGTEGLWAFF. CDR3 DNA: TGCGCCAGCAGCTCCGGGACAGAGGGTCTATGGGCTTTCTTT.

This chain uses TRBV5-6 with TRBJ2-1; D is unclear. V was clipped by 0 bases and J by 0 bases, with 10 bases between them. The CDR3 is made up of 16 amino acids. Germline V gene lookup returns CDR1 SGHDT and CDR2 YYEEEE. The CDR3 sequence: CASSLASVISYNEQFF. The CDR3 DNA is TGTGCCAGCAGCTTGGCCTCTGTAATCTCCTACAATGAGCAGTTCTTC.

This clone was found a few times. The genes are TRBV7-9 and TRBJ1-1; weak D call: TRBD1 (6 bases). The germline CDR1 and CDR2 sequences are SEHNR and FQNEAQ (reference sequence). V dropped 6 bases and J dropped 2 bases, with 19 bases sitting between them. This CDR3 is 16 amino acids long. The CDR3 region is CASSPLGVTGNTEAFF. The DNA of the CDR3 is TGTGCCAGCAGTCCACTAGGGGTGACAGGCAACACTGAAGCTTTCTTT.

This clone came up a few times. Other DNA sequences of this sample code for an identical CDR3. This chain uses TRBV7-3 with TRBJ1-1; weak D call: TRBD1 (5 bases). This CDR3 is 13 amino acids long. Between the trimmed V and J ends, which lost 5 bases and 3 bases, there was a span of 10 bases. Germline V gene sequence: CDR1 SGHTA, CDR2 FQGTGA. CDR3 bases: TGTGCCAGCAGCCTGACGGGGGACACTGAAGCTTTCTTT. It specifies CASSLTGDTEAFF. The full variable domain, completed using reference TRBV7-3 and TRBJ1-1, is GAGVSQTPSNKVTEKGKYVELRCDPISGHTALYWYRQSLGQGPEFLIYFQGTGAADDSGLPNDRFFAVRPEGSVSTLKIQRTERGDSAVYLCASSLTGDTEAFFGQGTRLTVV.

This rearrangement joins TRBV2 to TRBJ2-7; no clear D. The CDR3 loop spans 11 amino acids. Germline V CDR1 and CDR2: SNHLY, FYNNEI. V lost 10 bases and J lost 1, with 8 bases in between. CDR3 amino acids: CAMEPSYEQYF. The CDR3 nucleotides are TGTGCCATGGAACCGTCCTACGAGCAGTACTTC.

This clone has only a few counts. The CDR3 nucleotides read TGTGCCAGCAGCTCCCCCTTTGGACAGCGATCCAGACATGGCTACACCTTC. Its translation is CASSSPFGQRSRHGYTF. This chain uses TRBV7-9 with TRBJ1-2, with a tentative D call TRBD1 (6 bases). Germline V CDR1 and CDR2: SEHNR, FQNEAQ (reference sequence). Trimming cost V 4 bases and J 6 bases, with 24 bases left between them. The CDR3 extends over 17 amino acids.

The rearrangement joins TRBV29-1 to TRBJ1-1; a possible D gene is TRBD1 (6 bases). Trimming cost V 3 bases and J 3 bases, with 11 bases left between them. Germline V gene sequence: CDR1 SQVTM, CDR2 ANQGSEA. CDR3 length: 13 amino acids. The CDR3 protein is CSVEGAPDTEAFF. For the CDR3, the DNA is TGCAGCGTTGAGGGGGCTCCGGACACTGAAGCTTTCTTT.

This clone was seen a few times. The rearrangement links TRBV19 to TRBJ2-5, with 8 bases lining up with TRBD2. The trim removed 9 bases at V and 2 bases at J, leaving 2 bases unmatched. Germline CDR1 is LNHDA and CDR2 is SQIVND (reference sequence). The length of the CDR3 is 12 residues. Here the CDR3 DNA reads TGTGCCAGCGGGGGGGTGCAAGAGACCCAGTACTTC. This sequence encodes CASGGVQETQYF.

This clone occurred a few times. CDR3 region: CASSDLGGNTEAFF. In DNA form, the CDR3 reads TGTGCCAGCAGTGATCTGGGCGGGAACACTGAAGCTTTCTTT. This rearrangement joins TRBV2 to TRBJ1-1; D gene uncertain. This CDR3 contains 14 residues. V dropped 3 bases and J dropped 1 base, with 9 bases sitting between them. CDR1 and CDR2 (germline): SNHLY, FYNNEI.

As DNA, the CDR3 is TGTGCCAGCAGCACAAGGGACAGGGCTCCGCATAGCACAGATACGCAGTATTTT. Its translation: CASSTRDRAPHSTDTQYF. This sequence joins TRBV11-2 and TRBJ2-3; 9 positions match TRBD1. The junction had 12 bases not matched to a gene; V was cut back by 5 bases and J by 0 bases. The CDR3 loop spans 18 amino acids. The germline gives CDR1 SGHAT, CDR2 FQNNGV.

In DNA form, the CDR3 reads TGTGCCAGCAGCGTAGAGGTACAGCCCTTATCATATGGCTACACCTTC. Protein product: CASSVEVQPLSYGYTF. The gene calls are TRBV9 and TRBJ1-2; D not resolved. The V gene's germline CDR1 is SGDLS and CDR2 YYNGEE. The CDR3 loop spans 16 amino acids. V was cut by 0 bases and J by 5 bases, with 17 bases left in between.

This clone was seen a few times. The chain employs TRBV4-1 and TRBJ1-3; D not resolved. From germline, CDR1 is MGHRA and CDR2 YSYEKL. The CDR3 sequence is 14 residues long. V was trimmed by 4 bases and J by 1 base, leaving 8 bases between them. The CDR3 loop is CASSPTPSGNTIYF. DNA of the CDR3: TGCGCCAGCAGCCCAACCCCTTCTGGAAACACCATATATTTT.